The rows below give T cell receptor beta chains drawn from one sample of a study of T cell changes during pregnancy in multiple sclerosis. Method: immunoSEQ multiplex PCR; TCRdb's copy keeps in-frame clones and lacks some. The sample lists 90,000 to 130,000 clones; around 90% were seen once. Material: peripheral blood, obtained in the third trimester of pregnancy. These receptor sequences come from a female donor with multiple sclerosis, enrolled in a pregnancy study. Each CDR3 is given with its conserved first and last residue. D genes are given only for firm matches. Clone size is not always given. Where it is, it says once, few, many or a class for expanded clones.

TGTGCCAGCAGCGGAGACAGGGGCACCTTC,CASSGDRGTF,TRBD1,TRBV9,-,TRBJ1-2
TGTGCCAGCAGCATCAAGAGACAGGCGAGCTCCTACGAGCAGTACTTC,CASSIKRQASSYEQYF,-,TRBV9,-,TRBJ2-7
TGTGCCAGTGGACAGGGGGTGAACACTGAAGCTTTCTTT,CASGQGVNTEAFF,TRBD1,TRBV19,-,TRBJ1-1
TGTGCCAGCAACCCGGAGACTAGCGGGAGCGGGGAGAACAATGAGCAGTTCTTC,CASNPETSGSGENNEQFF,TRBD2,TRBV7-8,once,TRBJ2-1
TGTGCCAGCAGCGGAACAGGGGGCGATTCCTCTGGAAACACCATATATTTT,CASSGTGGDSSGNTIYF,TRBD1,TRBV9,-,TRBJ1-3
TGCGCCAGCAGCCAAGATACAGGACGGCAGAACACTGAAGCTTTCTTT,CASSQDTGRQNTEAFF,-,TRBV4-1,-,TRBJ1-1
TGTGCCAGCAGTGCAACCTGGGACAGGGTCCATGAGCAGTTCTTC,CASSATWDRVHEQFF,TRBD1,TRBV27,-,TRBJ2-1
TGTGCCAGAACTGCGGGCTCTTACTTC,CARTAGSYF,-,TRBV5-3,-,TRBJ2-7
TGTGCCTGGAACTCCGGGACACCGAATGAAAAACTGTTTTTT,CAWNSGTPNEKLFF,-,TRBV30,-,TRBJ1-4
TGTGCCATCAGTGAAGGCAGGGTCGATGGCTACACCTTC,CAISEGRVDGYTF,-,TRBV10-3,-,TRBJ1-2
TGTGCCAGCAGTGAATCTTCGGGAGGTAAGCAGTTCTTC,CASSESSGGKQFF,TRBD2,TRBV2,-,TRBJ2-1
TGCACCAGCAGCCAAGATCGATACAGATACAATGAGCAGTTCTTC,CTSSQDRYRYNEQFF,-,TRBV1,-,TRBJ2-1
TGTGCCAGCAGCGTAGCCTCCGGGACAGGGGGAGGCGGTGAGCAGTTCTTC,CASSVASGTGGGGEQFF,TRBD1,TRBV9,once,TRBJ2-1
TGTGCCAGCTCACTAGGGGAAGCGCAGCCCCAGCATTTT,CASSLGEAQPQHF,-,TRBV18,-,TRBJ1-5
TGTGCCAGCAGCTTAGGACAGGGCCTTTCCTACGAGCAGTACTTC,CASSLGQGLSYEQYF,-,TRBV13,-,TRBJ2-7
TGTGCCAGTAGCCGGGACAGTTTCTCCTACGAGCAGTACTTC,CASSRDSFSYEQYF,TRBD1,TRBV19,-,TRBJ2-7
TGTGCCATCAGGGACAGCGCCGGGGAGCTGTTTTTT,CAIRDSAGELFF,-,TRBV10-3,-,TRBJ2-2
TGTGCCAGCAGCGGACAGGGCCGGTCAGATACGCAGTATTTT,CASSGQGRSDTQYF,TRBD1,TRBV28,-,TRBJ2-3
TGTGCCAGCAGCCGAAGGGACAGGCGGTACAATGAGCAGTTCTTC,CASSRRDRRYNEQFF,TRBD1,TRBV7-9,-,TRBJ2-1
TGTGCCAGCAGTTCGCCTAAGGGGGCAACTAATGAAAAACTGTTTTTT,CASSSPKGATNEKLFF,-,TRBV6-5,-,TRBJ1-4
TGTGCCAGCAGTGAGGAAGCGGGGTTCGGGGAGCAGTACTTC,CASSEEAGFGEQYF,TRBD2,TRBV6-4,-,TRBJ2-7
TGTGCCAGCAGCTTGGTCCAGGGGGGCATCCGTCACAATGAGCAGTTCTTC,CASSLVQGGIRHNEQFF,-,TRBV7-9,-,TRBJ2-1
TGTGCCAGTAGTGGCCTACCGAGGAACAATCAGCCCCAGCATTTT,CASSGLPRNNQPQHF,-,TRBV19,-,TRBJ1-5
TGTGCCAGCAGCTTGGTTAGAGGGGGCTCTGGGGCCAACGTCCTGACTTTC,CASSLVRGGSGANVLTF,-,TRBV5-4,-,TRBJ2-6
TGCGCCAGCAGCTTGGCCTCGGGACTAGCGGGCTACGAGCAGTACTTC,CASSLASGLAGYEQYF,TRBD2,TRBV5-1,-,TRBJ2-7
TGTGCCAGCAGGCACTATACTGAAGCTTTCTTT,CASRHYTEAFF,-,TRBV2,few,TRBJ1-1
TGCGCCAGCAGCGCCCTGGGGGGGGGTAGCTCTGGAAACACCATATATTTT,CASSALGGGSSGNTIYF,-,TRBV5-1,once,TRBJ1-3
TGTGCCAGCAGCTTGGCGGGGGGCAATCAGCCCCAGCATTTT,CASSLAGGNQPQHF,-,TRBV7-2,-,TRBJ1-5
TGTGCCAGCTCACCACCTATCGCGGAGACCCAGTACTTC,CASSPPIAETQYF,-,TRBV18,-,TRBJ2-5
TGTGCCTGGGAGTCAGGGGATGGTACTGAAGCTTTCTTT,CAWESGDGTEAFF,-,TRBV30,few,TRBJ1-1
TGTGCCAGCAGCTTAAGGCGGACAGAAGCTGGAAACACCATATATTTT,CASSLRRTEAGNTIYF,-,TRBV7-9,-,TRBJ1-3
TGTGCCAGCAGTGCCCGACTAGCGGGAGTAGACACCGGGGAGCTGTTTTTT,CASSARLAGVDTGELFF,TRBD2,TRBV6-4,-,TRBJ2-2
TGCGCCAGCAGCTTGGCGCGGGGGCCCTCGTACCAAGAGACCCAGTACTTC,CASSLARGPSYQETQYF,-,TRBV5-1,-,TRBJ2-5
TGTGCCAGCAGCGTAATGGGCCGACTAGCGGGAGGCTCCTACAATGAGCAGTTCTTC,CASSVMGRLAGGSYNEQFF,TRBD2,TRBV9,once,TRBJ2-1
TGTGCCAGCAGTTATACAGATAGCACAGATACGCAGTATTTT,CASSYTDSTDTQYF,-,TRBV7-9,-,TRBJ2-3
TGCGCCAGCAGCCTGGACAACGCGGGCCCCTACAATGAGCAGTTCTTC,CASSLDNAGPYNEQFF,-,TRBV5-1,-,TRBJ2-1
TGCGCCAGCAGCAATGACTTCCTCACTGAAGCTTTCTTT,CASSNDFLTEAFF,-,TRBV5-1,-,TRBJ1-1
TGTGCCAGCAGGGGGATAGCGGGAGTTGGAGATACGCAGTATTTT,CASRGIAGVGDTQYF,TRBD2,TRBV11-1,-,TRBJ2-3
TGTGCCAGCAGTTACCTCGCGAACACCGGGGAGCTGTTTTTT,CASSYLANTGELFF,-,TRBV6-6,-,TRBJ2-2
TGTGCCAGCAGTAGGGCAGGGGAGGGGACTGAAGCTTTCTTT,CASSRAGEGTEAFF,-,TRBV28,-,TRBJ1-1
TGTGCCAGCATCCCACCTAGACTGGTTCGGCTTGACAATGAGCAGTTCTTC,CASIPPRLVRLDNEQFF,-,TRBV2,once,TRBJ2-1
TGTGCCAGCAGCCCCCCGCGGGCCTACAATGAGCAGTTCTTC,CASSPPRAYNEQFF,-,TRBV9,-,TRBJ2-1